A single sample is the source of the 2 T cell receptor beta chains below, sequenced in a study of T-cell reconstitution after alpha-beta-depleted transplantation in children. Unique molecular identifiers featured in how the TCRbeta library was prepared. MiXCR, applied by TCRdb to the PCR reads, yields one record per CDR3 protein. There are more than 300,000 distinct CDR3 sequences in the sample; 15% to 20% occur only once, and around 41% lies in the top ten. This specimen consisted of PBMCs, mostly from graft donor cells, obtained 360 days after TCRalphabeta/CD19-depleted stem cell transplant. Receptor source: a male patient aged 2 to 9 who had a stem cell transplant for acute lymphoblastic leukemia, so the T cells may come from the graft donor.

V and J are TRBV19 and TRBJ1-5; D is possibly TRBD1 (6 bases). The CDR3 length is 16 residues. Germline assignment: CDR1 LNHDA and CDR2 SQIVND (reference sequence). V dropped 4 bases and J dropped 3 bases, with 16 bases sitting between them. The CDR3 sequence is CASSRDRRPTNQPQHF. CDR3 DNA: TGTGCCAGTAGTAGAGACAGGCGGCCCACCAATCAGCCCCAGCATTTT. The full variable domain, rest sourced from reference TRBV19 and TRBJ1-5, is DGGITQSPKYLFRKEGQNVTLSCEQNLNHDAMYWYRQDPGQGLRLIYYSQIVNDFQKGDIAEGYSVSREKKESFPLTVTSAQKNPTAFYLCASSRDRRPTNQPQHFGDGTRLSIL.

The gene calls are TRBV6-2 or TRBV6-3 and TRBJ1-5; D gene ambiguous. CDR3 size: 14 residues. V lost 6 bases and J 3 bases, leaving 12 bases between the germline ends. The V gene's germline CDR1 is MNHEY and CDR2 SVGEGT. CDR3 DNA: TGTGCCAGCAGGTCCGGACCGATCAATCAGCCCCAGCATTTT. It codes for CASRSGPINQPQHF.